The next 8 T cell receptor beta chains were all read from a single sample in a study of T cell responses to AZD1222 COVID-19 vaccine. Sequenced by immunoSEQ multiplex PCR; TCRdb stores in-frame clones only, minus some. The repertoire holds more than 250,000 clones, with 90% to 95% as singletons. Sequenced here: peripheral blood, sampled on day 0 of AZD1222 vaccination. These receptor sequences come from an adult in good health.

The chain carries TRBV6-2 or TRBV6-3 and TRBJ1-4, with TRBD1 as a possible D gene (5 bases). Trimming took off 7 bases at V and 0 bases at J, with 12 bases between the two ends. CDR1 MNHEY and CDR2 SVGEGT come from the germline V gene. The CDR3 has 15 amino acids. The CDR3 nucleotides read TGTGCCAGCAACCCTCTGGGGGCAACTAATGAAAAACTGTTTTTT. This encodes CASNPLGATNEKLFF.

The rearrangement links TRBV19 to TRBJ2-7, with 10 nucleotides matching TRBD2. CDR3 length: 15 residues. Germline trimming cut 3 bases from V and 0 bases from J; bases unmatched to any gene: 2. The germline V gene has CDR1 LNHDA and CDR2 SQIVND (reference sequence). DNA for the CDR3: TGTGCCAGTAGTATCGGGACTAGCGCCTCCTACGAGCAGTACTTC. Translated: CASSIGTSASYEQYF.

This clone was counted a single time. The chain combines TRBV14 with TRBJ2-1; tentative D call: TRBD2 (6 bases). Germline assignment: CDR1 SGHDN and CDR2 FVKESK. The V end was cut by 5 bases, the J end by 10 bases, with 15 bases between. This CDR3 comprises 13 residues. CDR3 loop: CASSFSWGDEQFF. The CDR3 DNA reads TGTGCCAGCAGCTTCAGCTGGGGGGACGAGCAGTTCTTC.

The chain combines TRBV10-2 with TRBJ2-3; D might be TRBD1 (5 bases). This CDR3 is built from 15 residues. Trimming removed 1 base from V and 1 base from J, with 9 bases in between. Germline loops: CDR1 WSHSY, CDR2 SAAADI. CDR3: CASSEWGLGTDTQYF. In DNA form, the CDR3 reads TGCGCCAGCAGTGAGTGGGGCTTAGGCACAGATACGCAGTATTTT.

The chain employs TRBV5-6 and TRBJ2-1; 7 bases match TRBD2. CDR3 length equals 11 residues. J was trimmed by 16 bases and V by 4 bases; bases with no gene match: 8. Per the germline V gene, CDR1 is SGHDT and CDR2 is YYEEEE. CDR3 region: CASSTGGLRFF. CDR3 in DNA: TGTGCCAGCAGCACCGGGGGACTAAGATTCTTC.

This chain connects TRBV7-2 to TRBJ2-5; TRBD2 agrees at 7 bases. The CDR3 length is 14 residues. Germline trimming cut 5 bases from V and 3 bases from J; bases unmatched to any gene: 6. The germline CDR1 and CDR2 sequences are SGHTA and FQGNSA. CDR3 residues: CASSLLAAEETQYF. The CDR3 DNA reads TGTGCCAGCAGCCTTCTAGCGGCGGAAGAGACCCAGTACTTC.

V is TRBV24-1 and J is TRBJ2-1; 10 bases match TRBD2. The CDR3 loop spans 17 amino acids. J gave up 5 bases and V 5 bases, and 11 bases lay outside the gene matches. CDR1 is KGHDR and CDR2 is SFDVKD in the germline V gene. CDR3 protein: CATSGGDGLAVDNEQFF. The CDR3 DNA sequence: TGTGCCACCAGTGGAGGGGACGGACTAGCGGTCGACAATGAGCAGTTCTTC.

V usage is TRBV6-5 and J usage is TRBJ1-1; D is unclear. The CDR3 contains 13 residues. Per germline, CDR1 MNHEY and CDR2 SVGAGI. With 7 bases removed from V and 1 base from J, the gap between germline ends came to 10 bases. Written as DNA, the CDR3 is TGTGCCAGCACACTCGGAGGGAACACTGAAGCTTTCTTT. It translates to CASTLGGNTEAFF.